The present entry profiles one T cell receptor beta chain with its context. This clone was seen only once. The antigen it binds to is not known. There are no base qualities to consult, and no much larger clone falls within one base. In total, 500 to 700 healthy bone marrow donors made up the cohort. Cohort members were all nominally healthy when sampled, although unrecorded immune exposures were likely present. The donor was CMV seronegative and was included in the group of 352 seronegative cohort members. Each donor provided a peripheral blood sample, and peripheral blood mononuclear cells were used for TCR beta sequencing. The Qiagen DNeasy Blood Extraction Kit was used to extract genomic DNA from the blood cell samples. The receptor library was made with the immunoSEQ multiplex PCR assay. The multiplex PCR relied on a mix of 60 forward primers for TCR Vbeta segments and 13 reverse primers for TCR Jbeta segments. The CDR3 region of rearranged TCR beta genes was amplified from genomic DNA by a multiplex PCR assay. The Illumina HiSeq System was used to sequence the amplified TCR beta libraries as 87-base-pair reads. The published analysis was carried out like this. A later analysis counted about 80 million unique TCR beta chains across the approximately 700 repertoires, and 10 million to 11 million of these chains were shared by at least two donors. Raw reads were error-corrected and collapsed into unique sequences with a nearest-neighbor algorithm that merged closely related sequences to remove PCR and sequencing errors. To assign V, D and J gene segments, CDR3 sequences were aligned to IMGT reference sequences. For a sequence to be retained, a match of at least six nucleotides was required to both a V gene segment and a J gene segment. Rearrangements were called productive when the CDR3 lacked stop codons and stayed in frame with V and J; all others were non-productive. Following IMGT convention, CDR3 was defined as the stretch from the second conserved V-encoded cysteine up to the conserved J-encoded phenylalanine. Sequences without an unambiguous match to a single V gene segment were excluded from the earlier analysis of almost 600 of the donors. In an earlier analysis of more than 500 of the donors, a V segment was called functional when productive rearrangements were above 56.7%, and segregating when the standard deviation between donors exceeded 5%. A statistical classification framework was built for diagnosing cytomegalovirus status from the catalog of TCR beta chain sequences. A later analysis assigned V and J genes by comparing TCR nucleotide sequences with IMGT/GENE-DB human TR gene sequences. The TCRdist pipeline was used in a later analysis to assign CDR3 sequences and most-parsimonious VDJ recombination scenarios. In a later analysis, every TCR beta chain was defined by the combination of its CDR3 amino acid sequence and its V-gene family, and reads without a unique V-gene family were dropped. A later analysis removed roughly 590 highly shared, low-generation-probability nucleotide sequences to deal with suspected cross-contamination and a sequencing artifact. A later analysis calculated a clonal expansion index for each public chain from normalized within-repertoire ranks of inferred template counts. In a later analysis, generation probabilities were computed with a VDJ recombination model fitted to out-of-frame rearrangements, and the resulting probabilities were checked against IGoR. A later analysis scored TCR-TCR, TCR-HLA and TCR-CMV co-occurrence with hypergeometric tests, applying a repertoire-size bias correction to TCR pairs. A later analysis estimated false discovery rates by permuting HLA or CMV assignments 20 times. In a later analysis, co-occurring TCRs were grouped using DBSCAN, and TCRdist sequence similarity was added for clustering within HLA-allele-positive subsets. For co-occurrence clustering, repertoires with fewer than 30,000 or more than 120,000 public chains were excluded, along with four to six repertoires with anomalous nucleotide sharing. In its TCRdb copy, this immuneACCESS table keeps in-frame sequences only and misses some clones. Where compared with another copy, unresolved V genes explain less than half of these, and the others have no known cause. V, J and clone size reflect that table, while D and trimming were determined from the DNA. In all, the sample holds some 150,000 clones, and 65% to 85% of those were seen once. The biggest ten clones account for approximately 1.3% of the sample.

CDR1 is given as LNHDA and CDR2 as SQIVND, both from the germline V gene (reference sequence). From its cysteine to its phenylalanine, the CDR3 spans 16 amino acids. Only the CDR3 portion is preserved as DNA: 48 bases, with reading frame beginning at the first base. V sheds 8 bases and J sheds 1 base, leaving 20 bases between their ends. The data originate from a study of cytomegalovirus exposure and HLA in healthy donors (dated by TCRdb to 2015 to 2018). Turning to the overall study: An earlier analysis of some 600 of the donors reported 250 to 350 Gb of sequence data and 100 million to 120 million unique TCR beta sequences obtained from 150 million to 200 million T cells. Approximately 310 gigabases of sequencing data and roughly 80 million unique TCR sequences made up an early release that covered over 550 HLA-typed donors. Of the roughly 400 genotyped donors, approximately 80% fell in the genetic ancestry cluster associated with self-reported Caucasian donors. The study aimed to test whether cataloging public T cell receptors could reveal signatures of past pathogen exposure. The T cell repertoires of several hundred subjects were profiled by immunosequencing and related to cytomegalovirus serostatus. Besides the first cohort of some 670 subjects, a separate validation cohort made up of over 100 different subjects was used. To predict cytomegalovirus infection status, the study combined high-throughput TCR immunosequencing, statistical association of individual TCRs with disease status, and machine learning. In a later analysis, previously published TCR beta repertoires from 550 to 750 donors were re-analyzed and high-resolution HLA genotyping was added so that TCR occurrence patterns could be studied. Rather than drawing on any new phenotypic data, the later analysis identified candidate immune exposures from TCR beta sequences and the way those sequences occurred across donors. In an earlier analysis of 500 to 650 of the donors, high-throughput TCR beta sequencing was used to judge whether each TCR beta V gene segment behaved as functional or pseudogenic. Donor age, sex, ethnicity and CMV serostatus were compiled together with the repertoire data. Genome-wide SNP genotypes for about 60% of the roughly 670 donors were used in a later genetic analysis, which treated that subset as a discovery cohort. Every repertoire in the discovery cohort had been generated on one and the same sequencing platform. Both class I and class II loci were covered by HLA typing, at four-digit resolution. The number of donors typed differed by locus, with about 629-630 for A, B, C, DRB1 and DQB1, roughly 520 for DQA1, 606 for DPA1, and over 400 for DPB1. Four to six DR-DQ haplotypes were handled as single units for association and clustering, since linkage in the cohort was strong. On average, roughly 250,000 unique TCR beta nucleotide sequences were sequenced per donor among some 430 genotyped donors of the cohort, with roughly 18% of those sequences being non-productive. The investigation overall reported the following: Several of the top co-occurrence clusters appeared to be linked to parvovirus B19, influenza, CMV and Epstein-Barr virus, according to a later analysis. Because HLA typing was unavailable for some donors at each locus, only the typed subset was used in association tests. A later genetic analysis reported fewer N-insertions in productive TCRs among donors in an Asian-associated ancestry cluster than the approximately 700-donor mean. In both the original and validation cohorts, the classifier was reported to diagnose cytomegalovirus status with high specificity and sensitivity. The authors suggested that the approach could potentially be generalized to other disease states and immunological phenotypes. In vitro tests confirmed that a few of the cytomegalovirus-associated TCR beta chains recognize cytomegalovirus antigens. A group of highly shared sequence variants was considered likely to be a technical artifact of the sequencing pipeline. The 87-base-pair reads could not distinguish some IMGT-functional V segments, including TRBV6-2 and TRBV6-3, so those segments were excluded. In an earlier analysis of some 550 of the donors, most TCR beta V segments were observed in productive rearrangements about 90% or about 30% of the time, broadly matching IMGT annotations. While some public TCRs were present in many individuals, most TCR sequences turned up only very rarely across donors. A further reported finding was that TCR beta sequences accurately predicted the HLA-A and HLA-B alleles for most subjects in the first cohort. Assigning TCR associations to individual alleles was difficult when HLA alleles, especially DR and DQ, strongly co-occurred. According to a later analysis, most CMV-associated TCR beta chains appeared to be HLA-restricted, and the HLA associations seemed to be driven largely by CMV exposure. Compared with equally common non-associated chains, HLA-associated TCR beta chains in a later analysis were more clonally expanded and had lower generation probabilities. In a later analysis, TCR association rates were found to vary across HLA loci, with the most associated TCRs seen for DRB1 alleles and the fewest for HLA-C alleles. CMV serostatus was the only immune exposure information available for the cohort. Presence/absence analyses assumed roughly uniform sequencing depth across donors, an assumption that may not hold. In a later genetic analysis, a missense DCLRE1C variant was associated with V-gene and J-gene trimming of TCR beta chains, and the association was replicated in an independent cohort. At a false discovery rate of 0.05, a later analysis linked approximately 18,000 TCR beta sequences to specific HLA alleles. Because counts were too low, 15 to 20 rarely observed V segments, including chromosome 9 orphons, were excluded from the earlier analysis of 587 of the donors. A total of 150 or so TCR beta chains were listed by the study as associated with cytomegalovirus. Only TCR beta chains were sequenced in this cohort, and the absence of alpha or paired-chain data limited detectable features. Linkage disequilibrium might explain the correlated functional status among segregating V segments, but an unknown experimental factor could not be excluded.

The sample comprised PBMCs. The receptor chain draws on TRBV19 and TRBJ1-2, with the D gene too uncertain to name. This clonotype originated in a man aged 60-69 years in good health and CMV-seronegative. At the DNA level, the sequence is TGTGCCAGTTGGCACTACTCCCGCCCCGGTAACTATGGCTACACCTTC. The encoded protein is CASWHYSRPGNYGYTF.